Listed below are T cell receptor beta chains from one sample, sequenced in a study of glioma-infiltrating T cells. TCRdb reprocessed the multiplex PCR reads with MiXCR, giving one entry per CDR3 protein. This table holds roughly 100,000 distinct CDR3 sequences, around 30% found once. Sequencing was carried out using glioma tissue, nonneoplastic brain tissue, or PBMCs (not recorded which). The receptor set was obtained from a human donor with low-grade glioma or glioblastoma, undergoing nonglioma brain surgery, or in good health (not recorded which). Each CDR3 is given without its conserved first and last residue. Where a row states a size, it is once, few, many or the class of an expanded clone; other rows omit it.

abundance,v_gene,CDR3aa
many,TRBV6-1,ASRETGGQETQY
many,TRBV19,ASSTPAGRETQY
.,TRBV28,ASSTGATNGKLF
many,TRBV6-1,ASSEAGVGTYEQY
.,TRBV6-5,ASSGDWTEAF
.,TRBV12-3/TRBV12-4,ASRIEPSGNTIY
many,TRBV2,ASSHGQPNQPQH
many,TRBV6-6,ASSYVSGGATHTQY
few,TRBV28,ASSSGLAGGLVMALETQY
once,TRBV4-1,ASSQDPQAAYEKY
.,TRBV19,ASSVFGNMLSNEQF
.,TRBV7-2,ASSSQRRGGVDTDTQY
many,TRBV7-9,ASSLVTGRTEAF
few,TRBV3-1,ASSQGSPGSGAGNTIY
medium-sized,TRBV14,ASSQRLPRTEAF